This TCR beta chain was recorded in a study of cytomegalovirus exposure and HLA in healthy donors (dated by TCRdb to 2016 to 2017). For the study in its entirety: In an earlier analysis of 587 of the donors, about 260 Gb of sequence data and 100 million or so unique TCR beta sequences from 150 million to 200 million T cells were reported. The later analysis used no new phenotypic data to find candidate immune exposures, relying instead on TCR beta sequences and their occurrence across donors. To study patterns of TCR occurrence, a later analysis re-analyzed previously published TCR beta repertoires from 666 donors and added high-resolution HLA genotyping. Donor age, sex, ethnicity and CMV serostatus were compiled alongside the repertoire data. All discovery cohort repertoires had been generated on a single sequencing platform. The T cell repertoires of around 670 subjects were profiled by immunosequencing and related to cytomegalovirus serostatus. In an earlier analysis of roughly 580 of the donors, high-throughput TCR beta sequencing was used to judge whether each TCR beta V gene segment behaved as functional or pseudogenic. Both class I and class II loci were covered by HLA typing, at four-digit resolution. In addition to the first cohort of about 650 subjects, a separate validation cohort of approximately 130 different subjects was used. Among the roughly 390 genotyped donors, around 79% belonged to the genetic ancestry cluster associated with self-reported Caucasian donors. The study aimed to test whether cataloging public T cell receptors could reveal signatures of past pathogen exposure. Several DR-DQ haplotypes were handled as single units for association and clustering, since linkage in the cohort was strong. The number of donors typed differed by locus, with 629-630 for A, B, C, DRB1 and DQB1, about 500 for DQA1, approximately 570 for DPA1, and 472 for DPB1. High-throughput TCR immunosequencing, statistical association of individual TCRs with disease status, and machine learning were combined to predict cytomegalovirus infection status. Genome-wide SNP genotypes for about 55% of the roughly 670 donors were used in a later genetic analysis, which treated that subset as a discovery cohort. Among some 410 genotyped donors of the cohort, an average of around 240,000 unique TCR beta nucleotide sequences was sequenced per donor, of which about 19% were non-productive. Roughly 300 gigabases of sequencing data and around 85 million unique TCR sequences made up an early release that covered approximately 700 HLA-typed donors. Study-wide conclusions, independent of this receptor: According to a later analysis, parvovirus B19, influenza, CMV and Epstein-Barr virus appeared linked to several top co-occurrence clusters. Strong co-occurrence of HLA alleles, especially DR and DQ, made assigning TCR associations to individual alleles difficult. In a later analysis, some 17,000 TCR beta sequences were associated with specific HLA alleles at a false discovery rate of 0.05. Correlated functional status among segregating V segments might be attributable to linkage disequilibrium, but an unknown experimental factor could not be ruled out. Compared with equally common non-associated chains, HLA-associated TCR beta chains in a later analysis were more clonally expanded and had lower generation probabilities. Because counts were too low, around 17 rarely observed V segments, including chromosome 9 orphons, were left out of the earlier analysis of approximately 580 of the donors. Most TCR sequences were observed very rarely across donors, whereas some public TCRs were present in many individuals. Because the 87-base-pair reads could not distinguish some IMGT-functional V segments, including TRBV6-2 and TRBV6-3, those segments were excluded. For the cohort, immune exposure information was limited to CMV serostatus. The presence/absence analyses assumed that sequencing depth was roughly uniform across donors, and that assumption may not be true. V-gene and J-gene trimming of TCR beta chains was associated with a missense DCLRE1C variant in a later genetic analysis, and the association was replicated in an independent cohort. A further reported finding was that TCR beta sequences accurately predicted the HLA-A and HLA-B alleles for most subjects in the first cohort. The sequencing pipeline was judged likely to have produced a cluster of highly shared sequence variants as a technical artifact. The study listed 164 TCR beta chains as associated with cytomegalovirus. Broadly in line with IMGT annotations, most TCR beta V segments showed up in productive rearrangements about 90% or about 30% of the time in an earlier analysis of approximately 640 of the donors. The classifier was reported to diagnose cytomegalovirus status with high specificity and sensitivity in both the original cohort and the validation cohort. In a later analysis, TCR association rates were found to vary across HLA loci, with the most associated TCRs seen for DRB1 alleles and the fewest for HLA-C alleles. A later analysis found that most CMV-associated TCR beta chains appeared HLA-restricted, with HLA associations seemingly driven largely by CMV exposure. According to a later genetic analysis, donors in an Asian-associated ancestry cluster had fewer N-insertions in productive TCRs than the approximately 670-donor mean. The authors suggested that the approach could potentially be extended to other disease states and immunological phenotypes. The cohort was sequenced for TCR beta chains only, and without alpha or paired-chain data the features that could be detected were limited. In vitro tests confirmed that a few of the cytomegalovirus-associated TCR beta chains recognize cytomegalovirus antigens. Because HLA typing was unavailable for some donors at each locus, only the typed subset was used in association tests.

With regard to this clone: This receptor's antigen is unknown. Base qualities were left out, and no much larger clone turns up one base away.

The CDR3 runs 16 residues from the cysteine to the phenylalanine. CDR3 DNA is the only sequence kept; it has 48 bases, read in frame from the first base. Compared with germline, V lacks 6 bases and J lacks 8 bases; bases without a gene match: 12. CDR1 is given as SGDLS and CDR2 as YYNGEE, both from the germline V gene. Libraries were built with the immunoSEQ multiplex PCR assay. For the multiplex PCR, a mixture combining 60 forward primers for TCR Vbeta segments and 13 reverse primers for TCR Jbeta segments was used. A multiplex PCR assay on genomic DNA amplified the CDR3 region of rearranged TCR beta genes. The Illumina HiSeq System was used to sequence the amplified TCR beta libraries as 87-base-pair reads. In the original analysis: A later analysis tallied roughly 76 million unique TCR beta chains across the approximately 670 repertoires, and about 10 million of those chains were shared by two or more donors. A nearest-neighbor algorithm error-corrected the raw reads and collapsed the reads into unique sequences, merging closely related sequences to remove PCR and sequencing errors. To assign V, D and J gene segments, CDR3 sequences were aligned to IMGT reference sequences. For a sequence to be retained, a match of at least six nucleotides was required to both a V gene segment and a J gene segment. A rearrangement counted as productive if the CDR3 had no stop codons and remained in frame with V and J, and every other rearrangement counted as non-productive. CDR3 was defined by IMGT convention, running from the second conserved V-encoded cysteine to the conserved J-encoded phenylalanine. In an earlier analysis of around 570 of the donors, sequences lacking an unambiguous match to a single V gene segment were excluded. An earlier analysis of a few hundred of the donors called V segments functional above 56.7% productive rearrangements and segregating when the between-donor standard deviation exceeded 5%. A statistical classification framework was built to diagnose cytomegalovirus status from the catalog of TCR beta chain sequences. A later analysis assigned V and J genes by comparing TCR nucleotide sequences with IMGT/GENE-DB human TR gene sequences. Using the TCRdist pipeline, a later analysis assigned CDR3 sequences along with most-parsimonious VDJ recombination scenarios. In a later analysis, every TCR beta chain was defined by the combination of its CDR3 amino acid sequence and its V-gene family, and reads without a unique V-gene family were dropped. To address suspected cross-contamination and a sequencing artifact, a later analysis removed 550 to 750 highly shared, low-generation-probability nucleotide sequences. A later analysis calculated a clonal expansion index for each public chain from normalized within-repertoire ranks of inferred template counts. Generation probabilities in a later analysis came from a VDJ recombination model fitted to out-of-frame rearrangements, and those results were checked against IGoR. In a later analysis, hypergeometric tests were used to score TCR-TCR, TCR-HLA and TCR-CMV co-occurrence, with a repertoire-size bias correction applied to TCR pairs. In a later analysis, false discovery rates were estimated by permuting HLA or CMV assignments 20 times. In a later analysis, co-occurring TCRs were grouped using DBSCAN, and TCRdist sequence similarity was added for clustering within HLA-allele-positive subsets. Repertoires with fewer than 30,000 or more than 120,000 public chains were left out of co-occurrence clustering, as were a handful of repertoires with anomalous nucleotide sharing. TCRdb holds this immuneACCESS table with in-frame rearrangements only. Some clones are missing; in checked studies, unresolved V genes explain under half, and the rest has no known cause. D and trimming were read from the DNA, whereas the V and J calls and clone size are those reported in that table. In this sample the table shows about 98,000 clones, roughly four fifths of which occur a single time. Of the sample, 7% to 10% falls within the top ten clones.

The cohort consisted of hundreds of healthy bone marrow donors. Cohort members were all nominally healthy when sampled, although unrecorded immune exposures were likely present. Of the approximately 700 cohort members, 250 to 300 had positive CMV serostatus and fewer than 400 had negative CMV serostatus, and CMV serostatus was not recorded for the donor. A peripheral blood sample was provided by each donor, and peripheral blood mononuclear cells were used for TCR beta sequencing. Genomic DNA extraction from the blood cell samples was performed with the Qiagen DNeasy Blood Extraction Kit. The sequence links TRBV9 to TRBJ2-3; 13 of the junction bases match TRBD2. The specimen sequenced was PBMCs. This clonotype originated in a human donor in good health. CDR3 protein: CASTPPGTSGAGTQYF. In nucleotides, the sequence is TGTGCCAGCACCCCGCCCGGGACTAGCGGGGCGGGTACGCAGTATTTT. The CDR3 plus the reference TRBV9 and TRBJ2-3 genes for the other parts give the full variable domain: DSGVTQTPKHLITATGQRVTLRCSPRSGDLSVYWYQQSLDQGLQFLIQYYNGEERAKGNILERFSAQQFPDLHSELNLSSLELGDSALYFCASTPPGTSGAGTQYFGPGTRLTVL.